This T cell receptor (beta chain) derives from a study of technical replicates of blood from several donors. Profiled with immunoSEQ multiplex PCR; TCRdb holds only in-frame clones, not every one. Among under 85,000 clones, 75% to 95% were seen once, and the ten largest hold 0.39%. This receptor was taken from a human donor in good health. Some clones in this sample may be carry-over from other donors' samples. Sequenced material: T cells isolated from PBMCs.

The CDR3 DNA is TGCGCCAGCAGCCAACGCCGGGGTGGGTCTGAGACCCAGTACTTC. This gives the protein CASSQRRGGSETQYF. The rearrangement joins TRBV4-1 to TRBJ2-5; a possible D gene is TRBD2 (5 bases). The CDR3 is made up of 15 amino acids. The germline V gene encodes CDR1 MGHRA and CDR2 YSYEKL. Trimming left V 2 bases short and J 5 bases short, with 15 bases between.